Sequencing of this TCR beta chain was carried out in a study of T cells in localized non-small cell lung cancer. Clones were sequenced by immunoSEQ multiplex PCR, and TCRdb holds only the in-frame ones, with some missing. The sample carries 45,000 to 60,000 clones, 60% to 85% recorded once. Notes on this clone: Its antigen is as yet unknown.

Germline CDR1 and CDR2: MNHEY and SMNVEV (reference sequence). The length of the CDR3 is 15 residues. Trimming removed 1 base at V and 6 bases at J, with 15 bases between. General study results and limits: Heterogeneity remains possible, as sequencing covered one tumor region only. Measurement of T cell clonality placed uninvolved adjacent lung highest, above the level in tumor.

This TCR was recovered from a woman aged 40-69 years with stage II lung adenocarcinoma. Sequencing was performed on PBMCs, taken before any cancer treatment. The rearrangement links TRBV27 to TRBJ1-1; perhaps TRBD1 as D (5 bases). The CDR3 here is CASSLYSTGAAEAFF. The CDR3 bases are TGTGCCAGCAGTTTATACTCTACAGGAGCAGCTGAAGCTTTCTTT.